The 31 T cell receptor beta chains listed next were all sequenced from one sample in a study of cytomegalovirus exposure and HLA in healthy donors. PCR primers comprised 60 Vbeta and 13 Jbeta primers. Clones were read by immunoSEQ multiplex PCR, and TCRdb kept only the in-frame ones, dropping some. The sample records around 150,000 clones, roughly 75% being singletons. Sequenced input: PBMCs. The source of these receptors is a man in his thirties or forties in good health and CMV-seronegative.

The rearrangement joins TRBV27 to TRBJ2-1; D might be TRBD1 (6 bases). The CDR3 loop spans 15 amino acids. Germline V gives CDR1 MNHEY, CDR2 SMNVEV (reference sequence). V lost 1 base and J lost 6, with 13 bases in between. The CDR3 nucleotides are TGTGCCAGCAGTTTATATGAACAGGGATTCAATGAGCAGTTCTTC. This encodes CASSLYEQGFNEQFF.

V and J are TRBV27 and TRBJ1-4, with D maybe TRBD1 (5 bases). Trimming took off 3 bases at V and 6 bases at J, with 11 bases between the two ends. This CDR3 is 14 amino acids long. Germline V CDR1 and CDR2: MNHEY, SMNVEV (reference sequence). The CDR3 protein is CASSFQGIHEKLFF. The CDR3 nucleotides are TGTGCCAGCAGTTTTCAGGGTATTCATGAAAAACTGTTTTTT.

The rearrangement joins TRBV5-1 to TRBJ2-1; 14 positions match TRBD2. Germline lookup yields CDR1 SGHRS and CDR2 YFSETQ. Trimming cost V 3 bases and J 5 bases; bases outside gene matches: 7. The CDR3 loop spans 17 amino acids. The CDR3 nucleotides read TGCGCCAGCAGCTGGGGGGGGACTAGCGGGAGAAACAATGAGCAGTTCTTC. Protein sequence: CASSWGGTSGRNNEQFF.

The chain joins TRBV28 to TRBJ1-1, with unresolved D. Trimming took off 7 bases at V and 0 bases at J, with 9 bases between the two ends. The CDR3 extends over 13 amino acids. CDR1 is MDHEN, CDR2 SYDVKM, per germline. The CDR3 DNA follows: TGTGCCAGCACCGAAGCGGTGAACACTGAAGCTTTCTTT. Translation gives CASTEAVNTEAFF.

The chain links TRBV28 to TRBJ2-5; D is perhaps TRBD2 (5 bases). The CDR3 length is 15 residues. Trimming pared 2 bases from V and 0 bases from J, leaving 10 bases between. The germline gives CDR1 MDHEN, CDR2 SYDVKM. The DNA for the CDR3 is TGTGCCAGCAGTTTACTAACGGGGAACCAAGAGACCCAGTACTTC. It yields the protein CASSLLTGNQETQYF.

This clone showed up many times. The V gene is TRBV27, the J gene TRBJ1-1; a weak D match, TRBD1 (6 bases). The CDR3 runs to 15 residues. Germline V gives CDR1 MNHEY, CDR2 SMNVEV (reference sequence). V lost 7 bases and J 3 bases, leaving 18 bases between the germline ends. This chain's CDR3 is CASNSNGGAYTEAFF. The CDR3 DNA follows: TGTGCCAGCAACTCAAACGGGGGGGCATACACTGAAGCTTTCTTT.

This chain uses TRBV28 with TRBJ2-2, with D possibly matching TRBD1 (5 bases). Trimming shortened V by 3 bases and J by 1 base, and 12 bases separated the two germline ends. CDR1 and CDR2 (germline): MDHEN, SYDVKM. The CDR3 length is 16 residues. The CDR3 region has the DNA TGTGCCAGCAGTTTTCAAGGCAGGGAGAACACCGGGGAGCTGTTTTTT. This sequence encodes CASSFQGRENTGELFF.

The V call is TRBV5-1, the J call TRBJ2-5; 8 bases map to TRBD2. The CDR3 is 14 amino acids. J lost 5 bases, V lost 1 base, and 4 bases had no gene match. Germline V lookup: CDR1 SGHRS, CDR2 YFSETQ. DNA of the CDR3: TGCGCCAGCAGCTTGAGGCCGGGAGGGGAGACCCAGTACTTC. It specifies CASSLRPGGETQYF.

The chain couples TRBV7-2 to TRBJ1-1; 7 nucleotides line up with TRBD1. Germline V gene sequence: CDR1 SGHTA, CDR2 FQGNSA. The CDR3 is 15 residues long. V dropped 3 bases and J dropped 1; count of bases not matched to a gene: 5. CDR3 amino acids: CASSFYRQGNTEAFF. In DNA, the CDR3 is TGTGCCAGCAGCTTTTACCGACAGGGGAACACTGAAGCTTTCTTT.

This rearrangement joins TRBV4-1 to TRBJ2-1; D is unresolved. CDR1 and CDR2 from the germline V gene are MGHRA and YSYEKL. V lost 1 base, J lost 7 bases, and 8 bases lay in between. This CDR3 contains 13 residues. In DNA, the CDR3 is TGCGCCAGCAGCCAAGTGGTCGCGAATGAGCAGTTCTTC. Its translation is CASSQVVANEQFF.

The rearrangement links TRBV19 to TRBJ2-5; 12 positions agree with TRBD2. The CDR3 sequence is 15 residues long. Unmatched junction bases numbered 5, after V lost 5 bases and J lost 4 bases. Germline V CDR1 and CDR2: LNHDA, SQIVND (reference sequence). Here the CDR3 DNA reads TGTGCCAGTAGTGTACTAGCGGGGGGACTAGAGACCCAGTACTTC. Its translation: CASSVLAGGLETQYF.

This clone was seen a few times. The chain links TRBV6-6 to TRBJ2-2; D is perhaps TRBD1 (5 bases). V was pared by 4 bases and J by 0 bases, with 9 bases between. The CDR3 consists of 15 residues. The germline V gene has CDR1 MNHNY and CDR2 SVGAGI (reference sequence). The CDR3 bases are TGTGCCAGCAGTTGGGGCGGATCGAACACCGGGGAGCTGTTTTTT. Residues: CASSWGGSNTGELFF.

J is TRBJ2-1 and V is TRBV13; the match to TRBD2 covers 7 bases. The CDR3 spans 15 residues. The germline gives CDR1 PRHDT, CDR2 FYEKMQ (reference sequence). After removal of 2 bases from V and 7 bases from J, the junction contained 8 bases not matched to a gene. CDR3 amino acids: CASSLIRGSANEQFF. The CDR3, as DNA: TGTGCCAGCAGCTTAATCCGCGGGAGTGCGAATGAGCAGTTCTTC.

The genes are TRBV14 and TRBJ1-1, with D possibly matching TRBD1 (6 bases). In germline, CDR1 is SGHDN, CDR2 FVKESK. The CDR3 extends over 15 amino acids. V lost 3 bases to trimming and J lost 5 bases, with 16 bases between them. The CDR3 sequence: CASSQIQGWGTEAFF. CDR3 coding DNA: TGTGCCAGCAGCCAGATACAGGGTTGGGGAACTGAAGCTTTCTTT.

The chain has TRBV2 and TRBJ1-1, with TRBD1 matching 9 bases. CDR1 and CDR2 (germline): SNHLY, FYNNEI. The CDR3 is made up of 16 amino acids. V shed 7 bases, J shed 4 bases, and the junction held 13 bases outside the gene matches. The CDR3 region is CASIMQGGQGTTEAFF. CDR3 DNA sequence: TGTGCCAGCATTATGCAGGGGGGACAGGGTACCACTGAAGCTTTCTTT.

This chain joins TRBV9 and TRBJ2-2; a weak D match, TRBD2 (7 bases). CDR1 SGDLS and CDR2 YYNGEE come from the germline V gene. The CDR3 sequence is 18 residues long. Trimming stripped 0 bases from V and 6 bases from J, with 21 bases between. The CDR3 loop reads CASSVERGGEQGSGELFF. CDR3 nucleotides: TGTGCCAGCAGCGTAGAAAGGGGAGGGGAACAGGGATCCGGGGAGCTGTTTTTT.

Only one count was recorded for this clone. Compared with germline, one end of the junction differs, possibly owing to a read error. This sequence joins TRBV6-1 and TRBJ1-2; 9 positions match TRBD1. The CDR3 consists of 16 residues. Germline values: CDR1 MNHNS, CDR2 SASEGT. CDR3 sequence reads: CASSELDRGGYYGYPF. CDR3 bases: TGTGCCAGCAGTGAGCTGGACAGGGGCGGATACTATGGCTACCCCTTC.

The rearrangement links TRBV6-1 to TRBJ2-1; unclear D gene. The V and J ends lost 6 bases and 8 bases respectively, with 14 bases between them. Germline lookup yields CDR1 MNHNS and CDR2 SASEGT. The CDR3 covers 13 residues. This CDR3 is CASRTIRADEQFF. In nucleotides, the CDR3 is TGTGCCAGCAGAACTATCAGAGCCGATGAGCAGTTCTTC.

This chain links TRBV5-1 with TRBJ1-2; possibly TRBD1 for D (5 bases). This CDR3 spans 16 amino acids. Trimming removed 6 bases at V and 3 bases at J, with 21 bases between. The germline V gene has CDR1 SGHRS and CDR2 YFSETQ. In DNA, the CDR3 is TGCGCCAGCACCCAGGGCCCTCCGACGGCTGACTATGGCTACACCTTC. Protein product: CASTQGPPTADYGYTF. The variable domain in full, with the rest retrieved from reference TRBV5-1 and TRBJ1-2, is KAGVTQTPRYLIKTRGQQVTLSCSPISGHRSVSWYQQTPGQGLQFLFEYFSETQRNKGNFPGRFSGRQFSNSRSEMNVSTLELGDSALYLCASTQGPPTADYGYTFGSGTRLTVV.

This clone has more than one count but fewer than ten. V usage is TRBV7-3 and J usage is TRBJ2-1; D is unresolved. This CDR3 has 14 amino acids. With 5 bases removed from V and 2 bases from J, the gap between germline ends came to 10 bases. Germline CDR1 is SGHTA and CDR2 is FQGTGA. The CDR3 nucleotides are TGTGCCAGCAGCCCGCACCGAGCCTACAATGAGCAGTTCTTC. Encoded protein: CASSPHRAYNEQFF.

This chain connects TRBV29-1 to TRBJ2-3, with a possible D match to TRBD1 (5 bases). Trimming removed 1 base from V and 0 bases from J, with 14 bases in between. CDR3 length: 16 amino acids. From germline, CDR1 is SQVTM and CDR2 ANQGSEA. The CDR3 region is CSVEVAQATSTDTQYF. The CDR3, as DNA: TGCAGCGTTGAAGTCGCACAGGCGACGAGCACAGATACGCAGTATTTT.

This clone appeared a single time. The CDR3 spells CASRATTSSGEQFF. Written as DNA, the CDR3 is TGTGCCAGCAGAGCTACGACTAGTTCGGGGGAGCAGTTCTTC. The gene calls are TRBV6-4 and TRBJ2-1; D might be TRBD2 (6 bases). CDR1 and CDR2 (germline): MRHNA, SNTAGT. Trimming shortened V by 6 bases and J by 10 bases, and 19 bases separated the two germline ends. The CDR3 extends over 14 amino acids.

The chain has TRBV30 and TRBJ1-4, with TRBD1 matching over 8 bases. Germline CDR1 and CDR2: GTSNPN and SVGIG (reference sequence). V gave up 3 bases and J gave up 4 bases; unmatched junction bases: 7. The CDR3 is 15 residues long. CDR3: CAWRNPDRVNEKLFF. In DNA, the CDR3 is TGTGCCTGGAGGAACCCGGACAGGGTTAATGAAAAACTGTTTTTT. Full variable domain (remainder filled in from reference TRBV30 and TRBJ1-4): SQTIHQWPATLVQPVGSPLSLECTVEGTSNPNLYWYRQAAGRGLQLLFYSVGIGQISSEVPQNLSASRPQDRQFILSSKKLLLSDSGFYLCAWRNPDRVNEKLFFGSGTQLSVL.

The chain joins TRBV6-1 to TRBJ2-4, with D unclear. Per germline, CDR1 MNHNS and CDR2 SASEGT. Trimming took off 1 base at V and 7 bases at J, with 14 bases between the two ends. CDR3 size: 15 residues. The CDR3 region is CASSEGARVRNIQYF. For the CDR3, the DNA is TGTGCCAGCAGTGAAGGGGCACGTGTTAGGAACATTCAGTACTTC.

This chain connects TRBV5-6 to TRBJ1-6; 11 nucleotides agree with TRBD1. This CDR3 has 15 amino acids. Germline CDR1 reads SGHDT; CDR2 reads YYEEEE. J was trimmed by 10 bases and V by 4 bases; bases with no gene match: 7. In DNA, the CDR3 is TGTGCCAGCAGCATCCGGGACAGGGGGACGTCACCCCTCCACTTT. Translating gives CASSIRDRGTSPLHF.

The chain employs TRBV2 and TRBJ1-6; a weak D match, TRBD1 (6 bases). CDR3 size: 15 residues. Germline values: CDR1 SNHLY, CDR2 FYNNEI. V dropped 6 bases and J dropped 9 bases, with 18 bases sitting between them. CDR3 amino acids: CASRPNRVSGSPLHF. The CDR3 DNA is TGTGCCAGCAGACCAAACAGGGTTAGTGGTTCACCCCTCCACTTT.

There are a few counts of this clone. The V and J genes are TRBV9 and TRBJ1-4, with D unclear. The germline gives CDR1 SGDLS, CDR2 YYNGEE. The V end lost 0 bases, the J end lost 0 bases, and 3 bases lay between the germline ends. CDR3 length: 14 amino acids. The CDR3 loop reads CASSVAATNEKLFF. Written as DNA, the CDR3 is TGTGCCAGCAGCGTAGCGGCAACTAATGAAAAACTGTTTTTT. The full variable domain, with the rest looked up from reference TRBV9 and TRBJ1-4, is DSGVTQTPKHLITATGQRVTLRCSPRSGDLSVYWYQQSLDQGLQFLIQYYNGEERAKGNILERFSAQQFPDLHSELNLSSLELGDSALYFCASSVAATNEKLFFGSGTQLSVL.

The rearrangement uses TRBV19 and TRBJ2-7; D unclear. Per the germline V gene, CDR1 is LNHDA and CDR2 is SQIVND (reference sequence). This CDR3 region has 13 residues. The V end lost 11 bases, the J end lost 3 bases, and 17 bases lay between the germline ends. In DNA form, the CDR3 reads TGTGCCTGCTCCCCGGGTTTGGACTACGAGCAGTACTTC. Protein product: CACSPGLDYEQYF.

The V and J genes are TRBV5-1 and TRBJ1-1; D remains ambiguous. The V end lost 4 bases, the J end lost 1 base, and 8 bases lay between the germline ends. This CDR3 contains 13 residues. Germline V lookup: CDR1 SGHRS, CDR2 YFSETQ. CDR3 bases: TGCGCCAGCAGCACAGATGAGAACACTGAAGCTTTCTTT. As protein: CASSTDENTEAFF.

The gene calls are TRBV19 and TRBJ2-1; weak D call: TRBD2 (6 bases). The V gene lost 1 base and the J gene lost 5 bases, with 15 bases spanning the gap. Germline CDR1 reads LNHDA; CDR2 reads SQIVND (reference sequence). The CDR3 runs to 16 residues. This CDR3 reads CASSIAPGRLHNEQFF. The CDR3 bases are TGTGCCAGTAGTATAGCGCCAGGGAGGCTCCACAATGAGCAGTTCTTC.

The chain couples TRBV6-1 to TRBJ2-2, with D possibly being TRBD1 (5 bases). Per germline, CDR1 MNHNS and CDR2 SASEGT. Trimming cost V 6 bases and J 8 bases, with 16 bases left between them. This CDR3 contains 14 residues. For the CDR3, the DNA is TGTGCCAGCAGGACCAATAGGGGTTATGGGGAGCTGTTTTTT. It specifies CASRTNRGYGELFF.